What follows are 17 T cell receptor beta chains derived from one specimen sequenced in a study of blood T cell repertoires in COVID-19 (dated by TCRdb to the early 2020s). Library creation used the immunoSEQ multiplex PCR assay. Not all clones reach the TCRdb copy of this immuneACCESS table, which keeps in-frame sequences only. Checked studies attribute under half of the gap to unresolved V genes and leave the rest unexplained. Counted in this sample were approximately 53,000 clones; 82% of them appeared once. The ten largest clonotypes hold around 2.8% of the sample. What was sequenced was peripheral blood. These receptors were taken from a woman aged 55-69 years with acute or convalescent COVID-19.

The chain uses TRBV7-6 and TRBJ1-5; no clear D gene. Trimming stripped 2 bases from V and 3 bases from J, with 11 bases between. The CDR3 spans 15 residues. Germline V gene lookup returns CDR1 SGHVS and CDR2 FNYEAQ. CDR3 loop: CASSLFLSYNQPQHF. The CDR3 DNA reads as TGTGCCAGCAGCTTATTTTTGAGCTACAATCAGCCCCAGCATTTT.

The gene calls are TRBV7-8 and TRBJ2-3; D ambiguous. This CDR3 is 13 amino acids long. Per the germline V gene, CDR1 is SGHVS and CDR2 is FQNEAQ. Deletions cut 3 bases from V and 1 base from J, with 5 bases between. CDR3 residues: CASSFSGTDTQYF. As DNA, the CDR3 is TGTGCCAGCAGCTTTTCTGGCACAGATACGCAGTATTTT.

This chain links TRBV7-2 with TRBJ2-2, with 13 positions matching TRBD2. The CDR3 has 16 amino acids. Trimming at V came to 7 bases and at J to 17 bases, leaving 19 bases not matched to a gene. Germline values: CDR1 SGHTA, CDR2 FQGNSA. CDR3 amino acids: CASNLTSGRAAWAPFF. The CDR3, as DNA: TGTGCCAGCAACCTTACTAGCGGGAGGGCCGCTTGGGCCCCTTTTTTT.

The chain combines TRBV15 with TRBJ2-1; TRBD1 agrees at 8 bases. After removal of 1 base from V and 7 bases from J, the junction contained 9 bases not matched to a gene. This CDR3 spans 16 amino acids. The germline gives CDR1 LNHNV, CDR2 YYDKDF (reference sequence). Written as DNA, the CDR3 is TGTGCCACCAGCAGAGCCGACAGGGGCAAGCGGAATGAGCAGTTCTTC. Amino acid sequence: CATSRADRGKRNEQFF.

The chain combines TRBV18 with TRBJ2-5, with unresolved D. The CDR3 sequence is 12 residues long. Trimming left V 2 bases short and J 2 bases short, with 3 bases between. Germline lookup yields CDR1 KGHSH and CDR2 LQKENI. The CDR3 loop is CASSPIQETQYF. The DNA of the CDR3 is TGTGCCAGCTCACCAATACAAGAGACCCAGTACTTC.

The V gene is TRBV27, the J gene TRBJ1-2; 9 bases are a match to TRBD1. Germline V gene data show CDR1 as MNHEY and CDR2 as SMNVEV (reference sequence). There are 18 residues in the CDR3. Trimming removed 7 bases from V and 3 bases from J; junction bases left unmatched: 18. The CDR3: CASIHGTGTTFDYYGYTF. In DNA form, the CDR3 reads TGTGCCAGCATCCATGGGACAGGGACCACCTTCGACTACTATGGCTACACCTTC.

The V gene is TRBV28, the J gene TRBJ2-7, with 7 bases lining up with TRBD2. V was pared by 2 bases and J by 4 bases, with 5 bases of the junction left unmatched. CDR3 size: 14 residues. Germline loops: CDR1 MDHEN, CDR2 SYDVKM. The CDR3 region is CASSLTPSGYEQYF. The CDR3 DNA reads as TGTGCCAGCAGTTTAACTCCTAGCGGATACGAGCAGTACTTC.

This chain links TRBV19 with TRBJ2-3; 10 positions agree with TRBD2. V dropped 2 bases and J dropped 4; count of bases not matched to a gene: 6. This CDR3 has 16 residues. The V gene's germline CDR1 is LNHDA and CDR2 SQIVND (reference sequence). The CDR3 protein is CASSINSGGFADTQYF. In nucleotides, the CDR3 is TGTGCCAGTAGTATAAATAGCGGGGGGTTCGCAGATACGCAGTATTTT.

The chain employs TRBV18 and TRBJ2-3; 7 bases agree with TRBD1. CDR1 KGHSH and CDR2 LQKENI come from the germline V gene. The V gene end was trimmed by 3 bases and the J gene end by 3 bases; junction bases not matched to a gene: 3. The CDR3 totals 14 residues. The CDR3 loop reads CASSPSDRTDTQYF. The CDR3 DNA follows: TGTGCCAGCTCACCCTCGGACAGGACAGATACGCAGTATTTT.

V gene TRBV14 combines with J gene TRBJ1-2; D gene uncertain. Germline lookup yields CDR1 SGHDN and CDR2 FVKESK. V lost 1 base, J lost 1 base, and 13 bases lay in between. The CDR3 runs to 16 residues. CDR3: CASSQVGGPGNYGYTF. In DNA, the CDR3 is TGTGCCAGCAGCCAAGTCGGCGGTCCTGGTAACTATGGCTACACCTTC. The full variable domain, with the rest looked up from reference TRBV14 and TRBJ1-2, is EAGVTQFPSHSVIEKGQTVTLRCDPISGHDNLYWYRRVMGKEIKFLLHFVKESKQDESGMPNNRFLAERTGGTYSTLKVQPAELEDSGVYFCASSQVGGPGNYGYTFGSGTRLTVV.

The CDR3, as DNA: TGTGCCAGTAGGTCGACAGGGGCGATTCGTAGCAATCAGCCCCAGCATTTT. It specifies CASRSTGAIRSNQPQHF. This chain uses TRBV19 with TRBJ1-5; 8 positions match TRBD1. Losses at the gene ends were 6 bases for V and 0 bases for J; bases not matched to a gene: 10. The CDR3 totals 17 residues. Germline assignment: CDR1 LNHDA and CDR2 SQIVND (reference sequence).

This chain uses TRBV25-1 with TRBJ1-4, with TRBD1 identical over 8 bases. The CDR3 loop spans 13 amino acids. Germline lookup yields CDR1 MGHDK and CDR2 SYGVNS. The trim removed 8 bases at V and 8 bases at J, leaving 7 bases unmatched. DNA of the CDR3: TGTGCCAGCCTTGGACAGGGACGAGAAAAACTGTTTTTT. Translated, it gives CASLGQGREKLFF.

The chain joins TRBV23-1 to TRBJ2-1; 10 nucleotides match TRBD1. TRBV23-1 is sorted into the ORF group, with uncertain function. V lost 2 bases and J lost 9; bases outside the gene matches: 10. The CDR3 extends over 16 amino acids. The CDR3 sequence is CASSQPDRGRFIEQFF. CDR3 nucleotide sequence: TGCGCCAGCAGTCAACCCGACAGGGGGCGCTTTATTGAGCAGTTCTTC.

J is TRBJ2-1 and V is TRBV5-1, with a tentative D call TRBD1 (6 bases). V lost 5 bases and J 5 bases, leaving 14 bases between the germline ends. This CDR3 has 14 residues. Germline CDR1 is SGHRS and CDR2 is YFSETQ. For the CDR3, the DNA is TGCGCCAGCAGGAACAGGGTTGTGGACAATGAGCAGTTCTTC. Its protein is CASRNRVVDNEQFF.

The CDR3: CASSRQGMNTEAFF. Written as DNA, the CDR3 is TGTGCCAGCAGTCGACAGGGAATGAACACTGAAGCTTTCTTT. This chain connects TRBV6-5 to TRBJ1-1; 7 nucleotides line up with TRBD1. This CDR3 is built from 14 residues. With V trimmed by 5 bases and J by 0 bases, 3 bases remained unmatched. Germline CDR1 MNHEY, CDR2 SVGAGI.

This clone was recorded once. The rearrangement links TRBV27 to TRBJ2-2; a weak D match, TRBD2 (5 bases). V lost 5 bases and J 3 bases, leaving 13 bases between the germline ends. Germline loops: CDR1 MNHEY, CDR2 SMNVEV (reference sequence). The CDR3 runs 15 residues. In DNA, the CDR3 is TGTGCCAGCAGTGTCCGCGGGCAGGACACCGGGGAGCTGTTTTTT. It translates to CASSVRGQDTGELFF.

The chain joins TRBV3-1 (or the pseudogene TRBV3-2) to TRBJ2-3, with TRBD2 identical over 9 bases. Germline lookup yields CDR1 LGHDT and CDR2 YNNKEL (reference sequence). V trimming: 3 bases; J trimming: 5 bases; junction bases outside the gene matches: 9. This CDR3 spans 16 amino acids. The CDR3 is CASSQRRGGVGDTQYF. CDR3 sequence (DNA): TGTGCCAGCAGCCAGAGGCGGGGGGGAGTTGGAGATACGCAGTATTTT.